The clone carrying this TCR beta chain was counted a few times. Responder cells labeled with CFSE (around 200,000) were co-plated with irradiated stimulator cells labeled with violet dye (around 200,000). This table comes from immunoSEQ multiplex PCR, and its TCRdb copy is limited to in-frame clones, with some not included. The sample holds tens of thousands of clones, about 35% seen once. The entry originates in a study of graft-versus-host responses after intestinal transplantation. Germline lookup yields CDR1 PRHDT and CDR2 FYEKMQ (reference sequence). CDR3 length equals 14 residues. Losses at the gene ends were 3 bases for V and 4 bases for J; bases not matched to a gene: 3.

The sequenced sample was alloreactive CD8+ T cells from a mixed lymphocyte reaction culture, obtained before intestinal transplant. Subset in this sample: CFSE-low proliferating T cells sorted from roughly six-day pre-transplant mixed lymphocyte reaction (GvH or HvG direction). The rearrangement uses TRBV13 and TRBJ2-7; 10 bases line up with TRBD1. This TCR was recovered from a human patient who received an intestinal transplant. CDR3 nucleotides: TGTGCCAGCAGCTTCAGGACAGGGGGTTACGAGCAGTACTTC. Amino acids: CASSFRTGGYEQYF.